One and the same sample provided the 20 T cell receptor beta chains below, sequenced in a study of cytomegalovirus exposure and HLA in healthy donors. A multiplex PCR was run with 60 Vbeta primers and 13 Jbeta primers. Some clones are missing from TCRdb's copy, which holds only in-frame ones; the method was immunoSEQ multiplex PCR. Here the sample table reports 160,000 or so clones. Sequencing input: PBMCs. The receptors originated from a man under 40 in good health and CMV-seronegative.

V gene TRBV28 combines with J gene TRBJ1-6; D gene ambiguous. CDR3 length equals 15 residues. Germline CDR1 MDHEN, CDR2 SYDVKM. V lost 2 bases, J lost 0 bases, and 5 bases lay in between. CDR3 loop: CASSLGSSYNSPLHF. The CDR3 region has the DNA TGTGCCAGCAGTTTAGGGAGCTCCTATAATTCACCCCTCCACTTT.

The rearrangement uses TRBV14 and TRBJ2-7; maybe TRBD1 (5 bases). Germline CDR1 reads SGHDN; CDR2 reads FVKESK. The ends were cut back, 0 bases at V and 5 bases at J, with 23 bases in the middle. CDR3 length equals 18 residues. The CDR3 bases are TGTGCCAGCAGCCAAGAGATAGGGGCTGGGTACTCCTTCCACGAGCAGTACTTC. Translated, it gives CASSQEIGAGYSFHEQYF.

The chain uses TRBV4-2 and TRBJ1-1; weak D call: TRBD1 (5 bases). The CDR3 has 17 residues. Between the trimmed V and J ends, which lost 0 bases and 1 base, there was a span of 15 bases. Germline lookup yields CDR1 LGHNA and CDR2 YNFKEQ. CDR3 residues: CASSQELGGVGNTEAFF. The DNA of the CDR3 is TGTGCCAGCAGCCAAGAGCTGGGAGGGGTCGGGAACACTGAAGCTTTCTTT.

As DNA, the CDR3 is TGTGCCAGCAGTGGAGAGGCAGGGCTGGAGGAAAAACTGTTTTTT. Translation gives CASSGEAGLEEKLFF. The chain links TRBV6-1 to TRBJ1-4, with D possibly being TRBD1 (5 bases). CDR1 is MNHNS, CDR2 SASEGT, per germline. CDR3 size: 15 residues. V was pared by 4 bases and J by 8 bases, with 17 bases between.

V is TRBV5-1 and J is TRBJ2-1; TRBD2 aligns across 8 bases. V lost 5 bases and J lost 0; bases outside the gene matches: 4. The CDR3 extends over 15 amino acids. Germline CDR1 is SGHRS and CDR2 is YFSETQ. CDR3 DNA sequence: TGCGCCAGCAGAGGGCGGGAGGACTCCTACAATGAGCAGTTCTTC. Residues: CASRGREDSYNEQFF.

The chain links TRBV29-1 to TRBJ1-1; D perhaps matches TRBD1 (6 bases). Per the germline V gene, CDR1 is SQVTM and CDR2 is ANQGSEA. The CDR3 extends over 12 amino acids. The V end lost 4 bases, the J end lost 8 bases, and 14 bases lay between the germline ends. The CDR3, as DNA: TGCAGCGTTGTGGGGGCGGACTGGGAAGCTTTCTTT. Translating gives CSVVGADWEAFF.

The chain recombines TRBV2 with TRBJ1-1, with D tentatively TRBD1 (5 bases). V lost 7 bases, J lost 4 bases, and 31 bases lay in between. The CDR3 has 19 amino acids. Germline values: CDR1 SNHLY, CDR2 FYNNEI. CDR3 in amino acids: CASKGEKKQRTWVFTEAFF. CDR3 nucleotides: TGTGCCAGCAAAGGGGAAAAGAAGCAAAGGACCTGGGTCTTCACTGAAGCTTTCTTT.

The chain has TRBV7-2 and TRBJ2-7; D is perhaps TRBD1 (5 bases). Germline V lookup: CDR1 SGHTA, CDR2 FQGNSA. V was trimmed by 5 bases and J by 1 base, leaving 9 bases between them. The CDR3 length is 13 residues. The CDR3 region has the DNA TGTGCCAGCAGCCCCGACAGATCCTACGAGCAGTACTTC. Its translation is CASSPDRSYEQYF.

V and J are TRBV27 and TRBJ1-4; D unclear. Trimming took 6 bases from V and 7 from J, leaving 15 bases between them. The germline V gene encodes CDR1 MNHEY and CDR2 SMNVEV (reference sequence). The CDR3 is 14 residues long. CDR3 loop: CASSVDASGEKLFF. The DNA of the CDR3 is TGTGCCAGCAGCGTAGACGCTTCGGGTGAAAAACTGTTTTTT. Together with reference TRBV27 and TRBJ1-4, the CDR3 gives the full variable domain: EAQVTQNPRYLITVTGKKLTVTCSQNMNHEYMSWYRQDPGLGLRQIYYSMNVEVTDKGDVPEGYKVSRKEKRNFPLILESPSPNQTSLYFCASSVDASGEKLFFGSGTQLSVL.

The CDR3 loop reads CASSLSPRGDSYGYTF. As DNA, the CDR3 is TGCGCCAGCAGCTTATCTCCACGGGGGGATAGCTATGGCTACACCTTC. V is TRBV5-1 and J is TRBJ1-2; D possibly corresponds to TRBD1 (5 bases). The CDR3 length is 16 residues. The V and J ends lost 2 bases and 4 bases respectively, with 18 bases between them. Germline V gene data show CDR1 as SGHRS and CDR2 as YFSETQ.

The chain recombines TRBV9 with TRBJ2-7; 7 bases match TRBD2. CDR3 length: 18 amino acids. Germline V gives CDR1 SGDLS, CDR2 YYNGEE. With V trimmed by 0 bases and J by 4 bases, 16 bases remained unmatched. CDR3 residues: CASSVGSMGGRIPYEQYF. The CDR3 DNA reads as TGTGCCAGCAGCGTAGGTTCTATGGGGGGGAGGATTCCGTACGAGCAGTACTTC.

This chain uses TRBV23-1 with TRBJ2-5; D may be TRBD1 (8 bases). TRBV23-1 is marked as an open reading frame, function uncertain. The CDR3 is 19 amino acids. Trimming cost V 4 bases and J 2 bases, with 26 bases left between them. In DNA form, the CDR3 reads TGCGCCAGCAGTCCTGAGGACAGGGCACGGGGGGTGCCTCAAGAGACCCAGTACTTC. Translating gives CASSPEDRARGVPQETQYF.

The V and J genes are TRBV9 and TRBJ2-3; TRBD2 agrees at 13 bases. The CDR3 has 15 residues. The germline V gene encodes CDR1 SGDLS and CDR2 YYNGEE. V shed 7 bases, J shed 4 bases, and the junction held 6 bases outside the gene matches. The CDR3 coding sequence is TGTGCCAGCGGGAGGACTAGCGGGAGCCCAGATACGCAGTATTTT. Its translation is CASGRTSGSPDTQYF. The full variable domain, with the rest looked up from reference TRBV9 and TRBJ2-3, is DSGVTQTPKHLITATGQRVTLRCSPRSGDLSVYWYQQSLDQGLQFLIQYYNGEERAKGNILERFSAQQFPDLHSELNLSSLELGDSALYFCASGRTSGSPDTQYFGPGTRLTVL.

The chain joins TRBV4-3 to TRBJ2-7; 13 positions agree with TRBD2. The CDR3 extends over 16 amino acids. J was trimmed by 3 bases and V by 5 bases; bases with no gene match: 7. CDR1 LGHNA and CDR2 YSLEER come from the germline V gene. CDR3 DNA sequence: TGCGCCAGCAGCGAGCGACTAGCGGGAGGAGGCTACGAGCAGTACTTC. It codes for CASSERLAGGGYEQYF.

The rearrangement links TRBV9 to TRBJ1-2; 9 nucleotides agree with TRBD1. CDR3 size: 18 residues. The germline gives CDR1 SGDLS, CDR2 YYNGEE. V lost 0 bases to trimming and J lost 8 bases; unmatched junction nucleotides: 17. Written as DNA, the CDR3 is TGTGCCAGCAGCGTAGAGGATGGGGACAGGGACGCCCTAGAGGGCTACACCTTC. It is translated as CASSVEDGDRDALEGYTF.

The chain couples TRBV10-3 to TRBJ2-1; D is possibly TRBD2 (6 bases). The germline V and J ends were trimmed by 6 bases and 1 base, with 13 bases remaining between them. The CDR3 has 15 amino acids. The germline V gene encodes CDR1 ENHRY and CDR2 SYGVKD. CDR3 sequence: CAIRRLGESYNEQFF. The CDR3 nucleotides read TGTGCCATCAGAAGACTAGGTGAGTCCTACAATGAGCAGTTCTTC.

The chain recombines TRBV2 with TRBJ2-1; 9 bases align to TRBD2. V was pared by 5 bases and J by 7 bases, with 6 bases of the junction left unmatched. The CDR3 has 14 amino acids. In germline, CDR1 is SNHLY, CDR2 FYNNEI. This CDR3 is CASSHSGSLNEQFF. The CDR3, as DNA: TGTGCCAGCAGTCATAGCGGGAGCCTTAATGAGCAGTTCTTC.

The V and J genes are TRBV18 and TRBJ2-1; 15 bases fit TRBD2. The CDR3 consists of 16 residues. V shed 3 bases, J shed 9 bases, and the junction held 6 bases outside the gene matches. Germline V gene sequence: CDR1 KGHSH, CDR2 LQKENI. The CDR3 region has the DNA TGTGCCAGCTCACCGAATCCGGGACTAGCGGGAGGTGAGCAGTTCTTC. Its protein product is CASSPNPGLAGGEQFF. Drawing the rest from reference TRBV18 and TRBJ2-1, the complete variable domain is NAGVMQNPRHLVRRRGQEARLRCSPMKGHSHVYWYRQLPEEGLKFMVYLQKENIIDESGMPKERFSAEFPKEGPSILRIQQVVRGDSAAYFCASSPNPGLAGGEQFFGPGTRLTVL.

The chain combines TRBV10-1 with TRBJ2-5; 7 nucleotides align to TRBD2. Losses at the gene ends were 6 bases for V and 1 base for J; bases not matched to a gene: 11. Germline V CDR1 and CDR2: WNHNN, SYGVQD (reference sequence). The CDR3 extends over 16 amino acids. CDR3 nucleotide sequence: TGCGCCAGCAGCGGGCCGGGGAGGGAGAGCCAAGAGACCCAGTACTTC. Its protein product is CASSGPGRESQETQYF.

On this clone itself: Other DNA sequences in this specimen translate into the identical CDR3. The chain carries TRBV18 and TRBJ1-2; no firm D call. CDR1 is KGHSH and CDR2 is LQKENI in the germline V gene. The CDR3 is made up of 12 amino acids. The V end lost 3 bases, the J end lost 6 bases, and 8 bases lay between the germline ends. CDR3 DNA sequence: TGTGCCAGCTCACCCAGCGGCGATGGCTACACCTTC. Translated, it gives CASSPSGDGYTF.